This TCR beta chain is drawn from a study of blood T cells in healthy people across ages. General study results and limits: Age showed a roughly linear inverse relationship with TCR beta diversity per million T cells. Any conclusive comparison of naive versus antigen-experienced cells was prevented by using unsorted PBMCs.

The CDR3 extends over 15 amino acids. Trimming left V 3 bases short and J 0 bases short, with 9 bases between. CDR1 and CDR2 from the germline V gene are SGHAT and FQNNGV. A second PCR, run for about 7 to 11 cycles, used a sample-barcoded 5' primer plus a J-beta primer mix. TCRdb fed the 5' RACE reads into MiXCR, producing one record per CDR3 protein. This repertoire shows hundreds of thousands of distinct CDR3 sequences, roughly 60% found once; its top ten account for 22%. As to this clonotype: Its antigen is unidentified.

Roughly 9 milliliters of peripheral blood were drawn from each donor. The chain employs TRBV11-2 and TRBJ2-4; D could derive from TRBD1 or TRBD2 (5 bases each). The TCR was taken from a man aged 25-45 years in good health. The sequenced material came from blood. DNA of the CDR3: TGTGCCAGCAGCTTCGGGGCGCTAGCCAAAAACATTCAGTACTTC. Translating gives CASSFGALAKNIQYF.